What follows are 15 T cell receptor beta chains derived from one specimen sequenced in a study of spatial heterogeneity in lung cancer. TCRdb called the 5' RACE reads again in MiXCR, with one record for every CDR3 protein. The sample holds some 23,000 distinct CDR3 sequences, 6.9% seen once. Specified time point: sample taken at primary tumor resection. No cell sorting; template was whole RNA from tumor, lung tissue or PBMC. Sequencing used PBMCs, obtained at surgery. Receptors were obtained from a male donor with early-stage non-small cell lung cancer.

A single count supports this clonotype. The chain recombines TRBV7-9 with TRBJ2-5, with D possibly TRBD2 on 6 matching bases. The CDR3 spans 15 residues. V lost 3 bases, J lost 1 base, and 12 bases lay in between. Germline V gene sequence: CDR1 SEHNR, CDR2 FQNEAQ (reference sequence). The CDR3 here is CASSFPGDIQETQYF. The CDR3 DNA follows: TGTGCCAGCAGCTTTCCGGGAGATATCCAAGAGACCCAGTACTTC. The entire variable domain, with the rest obtained from reference TRBV7-9 and TRBJ2-5, is as follows: DTGVSQNPRHKITKRGQNVTFRCDPISEHNRLYWYRQTLGQGPEFLTYFQNEAQLEKSRLLSDRFSAERPKGSFSTLEIQRTEQGDSAMYLCASSFPGDIQETQYFGPGTRLLVL.

This clonotype was observed at least ten times. This chain connects TRBV7-9 to TRBJ2-3; D remains unclear. V was shortened by 8 bases and J by 1 base, with 4 bases between the two germline ends. The CDR3 is 11 amino acids. CDR1 and CDR2 from the germline V gene are SEHNR and FQNEAQ (reference sequence). As DNA, the CDR3 is TGTGCCAGCGGACGCACAGATACGCAGTATTTT. Translated: CASGRTDTQYF.

The V call is TRBV5-1, the J call TRBJ2-5; 8 bases fit TRBD2. V shed 4 bases, J shed 4 bases, and the junction held 6 bases outside the gene matches. This CDR3 is 14 amino acids long. Per germline, CDR1 SGHRS and CDR2 YFSETQ. CDR3: CASSPGTRAETQYF. The CDR3 coding sequence is TGCGCCAGCAGCCCCGGGACTAGGGCAGAGACCCAGTACTTC.

This clonotype was recorded many times. The rearrangement uses TRBV5-1 and TRBJ2-1, with a tentative D call TRBD2 (6 bases). The CDR3 runs to 18 residues. Deletions cut 2 bases from V and 0 bases from J, with 18 bases between. Germline V gene lookup returns CDR1 SGHRS and CDR2 YFSETQ. CDR3 in DNA: TGCGCCAGCAGCTTTTATGCTGGGGGGAGAAGCTCCTACAATGAGCAGTTCTTC. This sequence encodes CASSFYAGGRSSYNEQFF.

This clonotype was detected many times. The V gene is TRBV9, the J gene TRBJ2-7; 11 nucleotides align to TRBD1. Germline CDR1 SGDLS, CDR2 YYNGEE. Trimming took 3 bases from V and 2 from J; bases not matched to a gene: 4. CDR3 length: 15 amino acids. CDR3 bases: TGTGCCAGCAGCGCGAGGACAGGGGGCGCCTACGAGCAGTACTTC. Protein product: CASSARTGGAYEQYF.

The sample holds many counts of this clonotype. The rearrangement links TRBV5-1 to TRBJ2-3; TRBD2 matches 9 bases. Germline lookup yields CDR1 SGHRS and CDR2 YFSETQ. V trimming: 0 bases; J trimming: 3 bases; junction bases outside the gene matches: 2. The CDR3 runs 15 residues. The CDR3 sequence is CASSLVAGETDTQYF. The CDR3, as DNA: TGCGCCAGCAGCTTGGTAGCGGGAGAGACAGATACGCAGTATTTT.

This clonotype came up many times. CDR3 nucleotides: TGCGCCAGCAGAGGGGAGGGGGAGACCCAGTACTTC. The encoded protein is CASRGEGETQYF. The chain recombines TRBV5-1 with TRBJ2-5; 7 bases map to TRBD2. Germline V gene data show CDR1 as SGHRS and CDR2 as YFSETQ. The CDR3 is made up of 12 amino acids. V shed 5 bases, J shed 5 bases, and the junction held 3 bases outside the gene matches.

This clonotype was found a few times. Here the CDR3 reads CASGLWDRVAQYF. The CDR3 bases are TGTGCTAGTGGTTTGTGGGACCGCGTGGCCCAGTACTTC. V usage is TRBV12-5 and J usage is TRBJ2-5, with D perhaps matching TRBD1 or TRBD2 (5 bases each). The ends were cut back, 2 bases at V and 9 bases at J, with 13 bases in the middle. This CDR3 comprises 13 residues. Germline CDR1 and CDR2: LGHNT and FRNRAP.

Ten or more counts support this clonotype. The CDR3: CASSFTPRSDTQYF. In DNA, the CDR3 is TGTGCCAGCAGTTTCACGCCCAGATCAGATACGCAGTATTTT. The V gene is TRBV27, the J gene TRBJ2-3; D gene ambiguous. Looked up from germline, CDR1 is MNHEY and CDR2 is SMNVEV (reference sequence). This CDR3 contains 14 residues. Trimming removed 3 bases from V and 4 bases from J, with 11 bases in between.

This clonotype was picked up many times. The chain carries TRBV9 and TRBJ2-3, with TRBD2 as a possible D gene (5 bases). Trimming took 4 bases from V and 0 from J, leaving 12 bases between them. The CDR3 length is 15 residues. Germline CDR1 and CDR2: SGDLS and YYNGEE. Written as DNA, the CDR3 is TGTGCCAGCAGCTCCTGGACTGCTAGCACAGATACGCAGTATTTT. Its translation is CASSSWTASTDTQYF.

This clonotype was picked up many times. The rearrangement joins TRBV6-5 to TRBJ1-2; TRBD1 is a possible D gene (6 bases). Germline CDR1 reads MNHEY; CDR2 reads SVGAGI. Trimming left V 6 bases short and J 6 bases short, with 14 bases between. This CDR3 region has 13 residues. CDR3 in amino acids: CASRAGVVNGYTF. Written as DNA, the CDR3 is TGTGCCAGCAGGGCAGGGGTTGTTAATGGCTACACCTTC.

Many counts were recorded for this clonotype. The CDR3 DNA reads TGTGCCAGCAGTGATAGCGGGGTCTACGAGCAGTACGTC. Translated, it gives CASSDSGVYEQYV. The gene calls are TRBV2 and TRBJ2-7; 8 positions agree with TRBD2. The CDR3 has 13 amino acids. The ends lost 3 bases at V and 3 bases at J; junction bases unmatched: 1. Germline V lookup: CDR1 SNHLY, CDR2 FYNNEI.

This clonotype was counted at least ten times. The CDR3 DNA sequence: TGTGCCAGTAGTATAGGTCGACTACTCAATGAGCAGTTCTTC. Translation gives CASSIGRLLNEQFF. This chain connects TRBV19 to TRBJ2-1, with D possibly matching TRBD2 (5 bases). Germline V gives CDR1 LNHDA, CDR2 SQIVND (reference sequence). The V and J ends lost 1 base and 6 bases respectively, with 10 bases between them. The CDR3 is made up of 14 amino acids. Full variable domain (rest looked up from reference TRBV19 and TRBJ2-1): DGGITQSPKYLFRKEGQNVTLSCEQNLNHDAMYWYRQDPGQGLRLIYYSQIVNDFQKGDIAEGYSVSREKKESFPLTVTSAQKNPTAFYLCASSIGRLLNEQFFGPGTRLTVL.

This clonotype showed up many times. The chain carries TRBV18 and TRBJ2-7; TRBD1 agrees at 7 bases. The length of the CDR3 is 13 residues. The J segment lost 6 bases and the V segment lost 4 bases, leaving 6 bases of the junction unmatched. The germline V gene encodes CDR1 KGHSH and CDR2 LQKENI. The CDR3 DNA reads as TGTGCCAGCTCACTCGAAACAGGGGTCGAGCAGTACGTC. Translating it yields CASSLETGVEQYV.

This clonotype has just a few counts. This chain links TRBV12-3 or TRBV12-4 with TRBJ2-7, with TRBD2 identical over 10 bases. The CDR3 is 15 amino acids. Trimming cost V 2 bases and J 3 bases; bases outside gene matches: 4. CDR3 loop: CASSLKGLAHYEQYF. Written as DNA, the CDR3 is TGTGCCAGCAGTTTAAAGGGACTAGCGCACTACGAGCAGTACTTC.